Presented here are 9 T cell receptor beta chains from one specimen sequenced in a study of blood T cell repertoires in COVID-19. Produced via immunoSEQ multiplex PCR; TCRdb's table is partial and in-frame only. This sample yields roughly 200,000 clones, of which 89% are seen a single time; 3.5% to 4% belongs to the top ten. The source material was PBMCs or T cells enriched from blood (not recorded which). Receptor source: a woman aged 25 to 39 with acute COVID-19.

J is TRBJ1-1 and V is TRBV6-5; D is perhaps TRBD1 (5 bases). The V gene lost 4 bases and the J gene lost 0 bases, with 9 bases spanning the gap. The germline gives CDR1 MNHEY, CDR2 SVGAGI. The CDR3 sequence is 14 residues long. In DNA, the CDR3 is TGTGCCAGCAGTTTGACAGCTTTGAACACTGAAGCTTTCTTT. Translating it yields CASSLTALNTEAFF.

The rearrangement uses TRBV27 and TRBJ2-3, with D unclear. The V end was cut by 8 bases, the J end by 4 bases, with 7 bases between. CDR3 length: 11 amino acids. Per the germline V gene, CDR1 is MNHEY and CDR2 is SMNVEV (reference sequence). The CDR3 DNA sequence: TGTGCCAGCGGTCGGGCAGATACGCAGTATTTT. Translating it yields CASGRADTQYF.

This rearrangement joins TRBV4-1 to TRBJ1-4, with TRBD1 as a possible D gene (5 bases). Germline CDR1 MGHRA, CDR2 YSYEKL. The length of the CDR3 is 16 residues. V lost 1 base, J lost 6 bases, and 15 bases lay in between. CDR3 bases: TGCGCCAGCAGCCAAGGGGGGGACCCCGGGTATGAAAAACTGTTTTTT. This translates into CASSQGGDPGYEKLFF.

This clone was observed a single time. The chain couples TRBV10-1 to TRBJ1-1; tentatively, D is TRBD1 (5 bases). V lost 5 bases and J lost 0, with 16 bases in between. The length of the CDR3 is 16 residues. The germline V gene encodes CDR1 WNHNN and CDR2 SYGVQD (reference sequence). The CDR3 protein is CASSPWSGVMNTEAFF. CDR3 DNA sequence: TGCGCCAGCAGTCCCTGGTCGGGGGTGATGAACACTGAAGCTTTCTTT.

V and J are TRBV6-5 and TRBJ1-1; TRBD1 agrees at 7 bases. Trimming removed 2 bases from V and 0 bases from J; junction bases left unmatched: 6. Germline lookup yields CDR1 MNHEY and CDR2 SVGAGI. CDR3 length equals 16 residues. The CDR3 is CASSYAPGGLNTEAFF. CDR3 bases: TGTGCCAGCAGTTACGCGCCAGGGGGGTTGAACACTGAAGCTTTCTTT.

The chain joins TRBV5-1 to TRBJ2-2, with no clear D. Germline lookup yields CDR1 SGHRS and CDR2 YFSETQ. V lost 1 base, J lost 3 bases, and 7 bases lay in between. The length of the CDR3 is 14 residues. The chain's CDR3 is CASSLSQYTGELFF. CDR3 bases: TGCGCCAGCAGCTTGTCACAATACACCGGGGAGCTGTTTTTT.

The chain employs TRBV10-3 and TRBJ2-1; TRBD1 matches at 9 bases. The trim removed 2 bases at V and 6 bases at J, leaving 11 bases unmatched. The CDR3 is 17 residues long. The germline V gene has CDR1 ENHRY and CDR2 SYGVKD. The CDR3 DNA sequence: TGTGCCATCAGTGAGATGGGTCAGGGGACAGGGTCCAATGAGCAGTTCTTC. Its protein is CAISEMGQGTGSNEQFF.

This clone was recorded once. Here the CDR3 reads CASSQESLDYEQYF. The DNA of the CDR3 is TGCGCCAGCAGCCAAGAGTCGCTAGACTACGAGCAGTACTTC. This rearrangement joins TRBV4-3 to TRBJ2-7, with no clear D. From germline, CDR1 is LGHNA and CDR2 YSLEER. CDR3 length: 14 amino acids. The V end lost 0 bases, the J end lost 3 bases, and 9 bases lay between the germline ends.

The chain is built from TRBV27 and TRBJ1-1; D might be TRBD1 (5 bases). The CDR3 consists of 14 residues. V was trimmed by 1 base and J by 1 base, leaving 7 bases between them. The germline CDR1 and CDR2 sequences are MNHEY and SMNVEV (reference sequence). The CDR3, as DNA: TGTGCCAGCAGTTTATTGGGGCAGAACACTGAAGCTTTCTTT. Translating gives CASSLLGQNTEAFF.